The 10 T cell receptor beta chains reported below all come from one sample, sequenced in a study of monozygotic twins with inflammatory bowel disease. TCRdb re-called the 5' RACE reads and shows each CDR3 protein once, DNA omitted. The sample table sets out about 450,000 distinct CDR3 sequences. What was sequenced was blood. The source of these receptors is a human donor with ulcerative colitis or Crohn's disease, or a healthy co-twin of an affected twin (not recorded which).

This rearrangement joins TRBV5-1 to TRBJ2-7. Germline lookup yields CDR1 SGHRS and CDR2 YFSETQ. CDR3 length: 14 amino acids. The CDR3 here is CASSLNAETYEQYF.

V is TRBV5-1 and J is TRBJ2-7. From germline, CDR1 is SGHRS and CDR2 YFSETQ. The CDR3 is made up of 12 amino acids. The chain's CDR3 is CASSLRAYEQYF.

The chain links TRBV6-5 to TRBJ2-2. The CDR3 consists of 13 residues. CDR1 is MNHEY and CDR2 is SVGAGI in the germline V gene. Here the CDR3 reads CASNARSTGELFF.

This sequence joins TRBV28 and TRBJ2-3; the TRBD1 assignment by TCRdb is unverifiable without DNA. The CDR3 length is 16 residues. The V gene's germline CDR1 is MDHEN and CDR2 SYDVKM. The CDR3 loop reads CASSFPPGGSTDTQYF. Complete variable domain (other parts from reference TRBV28 and TRBJ2-3): DVKVTQSSRYLVKRTGEKVFLECVQDMDHENMFWYRQDPGLGLRLIYFSYDVKMKEKGDIPEGYSVSREKKERFSLILESASTNQTSMYLCASSFPPGGSTDTQYFGPGTRLTVL.

The V gene is TRBV3-1, the J gene TRBJ1-5; the TCRdb D gene call, TRBD1, has no DNA to confirm it. Germline-derived CDR1 and CDR2 are LGHDT and YNNKEL (reference sequence). The CDR3 runs to 14 residues. The CDR3 sequence: CASSQVGGGQPQHF.

The gene calls are TRBV18 and TRBJ2-3. The germline V gene has CDR1 KGHSH and CDR2 LQKENI. CDR3 length: 13 residues. CDR3 region: CASSPFTADTQYF. Filled out from reference TRBV18 and TRBJ2-3, the complete variable domain reads NAGVMQNPRHLVRRRGQEARLRCSPMKGHSHVYWYRQLPEEGLKFMVYLQKENIIDESGMPKERFSAEFPKEGPSILRIQQVVRGDSAAYFCASSPFTADTQYFGPGTRLTVL.

The V gene is TRBV9, the J gene TRBJ2-2; as DNA is missing, the TRBD1 call by TCRdb cannot be tested. Germline lookup yields CDR1 SGDLS and CDR2 YYNGEE. This CDR3 has 18 amino acids. The CDR3 protein is CASSVVRGGAGNTGELFF.

The chain combines TRBV30 with TRBJ1-4. The CDR3 is made up of 15 amino acids. CDR1 GTSNPN and CDR2 SVGIG come from the germline V gene (reference sequence). CDR3 amino acids: CAWAGGLTTNEKLFF.

The V call is TRBV7-2, the J call TRBJ1-1. The CDR3 sequence is 13 residues long. The germline gives CDR1 SGHTA, CDR2 FQGNSA. The CDR3 is CASRLGVATEAFF.

V and J are TRBV9 and TRBJ2-1; the TCRdb D gene call, TRBD2, has no DNA to confirm it. The CDR3 length is 18 residues. The germline V gene has CDR1 SGDLS and CDR2 YYNGEE. CDR3 in amino acids: CASSVGLAGTGSYNEQFF.